The 13 T cell receptor beta chains below were found in one sample sequenced in a study of blood T cell repertoires in COVID-19. Clones were read by immunoSEQ multiplex PCR, and TCRdb kept only the in-frame ones, dropping some. Here the sample spans roughly 280,000 clones, over 65% being singletons. Material for sequencing was peripheral blood. Source of these receptors: a man in his fifties or sixties who had recovered from COVID-19.

The chain carries TRBV19 and TRBJ1-1; 7 bases map to TRBD1. The length of the CDR3 is 16 residues. With V trimmed by 3 bases and J by 5 bases, 12 bases remained unmatched. Germline loops: CDR1 LNHDA, CDR2 SQIVND (reference sequence). The CDR3 DNA reads TGTGCCAGTAGTATTCTGAGTCAGGGGGGCCGGACTGAAGCTTTCTTT. As protein: CASSILSQGGRTEAFF.

The J gene is TRBJ2-7, the V gene TRBV5-5; D perhaps matches TRBD1 (5 bases). The germline V and J ends were trimmed by 4 bases and 2 bases, with 13 bases remaining between them. CDR3 length: 14 residues. The germline V gene encodes CDR1 SGHKS and CDR2 YYEKEE (reference sequence). The CDR3 reads CASSPGGAAYEQYF. The DNA of the CDR3 is TGTGCCAGCAGCCCTGGTGGGGCGGCCTACGAGCAGTACTTC. Complete variable domain (other parts from reference TRBV5-5 and TRBJ2-7): DAGVTQSPTHLIKTRGQQVTLRCSPISGHKSVSWYQQVLGQGPQFIFQYYEKEERGRGNFPDRFSARQFPNYSSELNVNALLLGDSALYLCASSPGGAAYEQYFGPGTRLTVT.

This sequence joins TRBV10-1 and TRBJ2-3; 11 bases align to TRBD1. The CDR3 spans 14 residues. J lost 6 bases, V lost 7 bases, and 6 bases had no gene match. Germline V lookup: CDR1 WNHNN, CDR2 SYGVQD (reference sequence). Here the CDR3 DNA reads TGCGCCAGCACCTTGGGACAGGGGGGGGATACGCAGTATTTT. Its protein product is CASTLGQGGDTQYF.

The chain joins TRBV24-1 to TRBJ2-5; the match to TRBD1 covers 10 bases. Germline CDR1 is KGHDR and CDR2 is SFDVKD. The CDR3 covers 15 residues. V lost 9 bases, J lost 4 bases, and 10 bases stayed unmatched. The DNA of the CDR3 is TGTGCCACCTCCCCGGGGACAGGGGCGGGAGAGACCCAGTACTTC. It translates to CATSPGTGAGETQYF.

The chain combines TRBV19 with TRBJ2-3; 9 nucleotides align to TRBD1. The V gene end was trimmed by 7 bases and the J gene end by 4 bases; junction bases not matched to a gene: 9. The CDR3 consists of 15 residues. Germline CDR1 reads LNHDA; CDR2 reads SQIVND (reference sequence). Here the CDR3 reads CASTRRTGDADTQYF. The CDR3, as DNA: TGTGCCAGTACCCGAAGGACAGGGGACGCAGATACGCAGTATTTT.

Ten or more counts support this clone. The CDR3 nucleotides read TGTGCCAGCAGCTATACCACGACTAGCGTGGCCTACGAGCAGTACTTC. It codes for CASSYTTTSVAYEQYF. V is TRBV7-2 and J is TRBJ2-7; 8 nucleotides match TRBD2. Germline lookup yields CDR1 SGHTA and CDR2 FQGNSA. The CDR3 sequence is 16 residues long. V gave up 4 bases and J gave up 2 bases; unmatched junction bases: 10.

The J gene is TRBJ2-2, the V gene TRBV4-2, with D unresolved. The CDR3 is 15 amino acids. Germline V gene data show CDR1 as LGHNA and CDR2 as YNFKEQ. V was trimmed by 2 bases and J by 1 base, leaving 8 bases between them. CDR3 nucleotide sequence: TGTGCCAGCAGCCAACAACCAGGGAACACCGGGGAGCTGTTTTTT. This encodes CASSQQPGNTGELFF.

The rearrangement links TRBV7-8 to TRBJ1-5; 9 bases match TRBD1. V shed 5 bases and J 4 bases; nucleotides not matched to a gene: 3. The germline V gene encodes CDR1 SGHVS and CDR2 FQNEAQ. The CDR3 loop spans 14 amino acids. The CDR3 is CASSPGQGNQPQHF. Here the CDR3 DNA reads TGTGCCAGCAGCCCAGGACAGGGGAATCAGCCCCAGCATTTT.

A few counts support this clone. This sequence joins TRBV12-3 or TRBV12-4 and TRBJ2-2, with D perhaps TRBD2 (5 bases). Trimming left V 4 bases short and J 5 bases short, with 5 bases between. This CDR3 has 12 amino acids. In nucleotides, the CDR3 is TGTGCCAGCAGTTGGAGGACCGGGGAGCTGTTTTTT. It translates to CASSWRTGELFF.

The chain recombines TRBV5-1 with TRBJ2-2; D uncertain. Germline V gives CDR1 SGHRS, CDR2 YFSETQ. CDR3 length: 15 residues. Trimming removed 5 bases at V and 1 base at J, with 12 bases between. For the CDR3, the DNA is TGCGCCAGCAGGCCTGTCCTCGGGAACACCGGGGAGCTGTTTTTT. This codes for CASRPVLGNTGELFF.

The chain combines TRBV5-4 with TRBJ2-2, with 9 bases fitting TRBD2. After removal of 3 bases from V and 2 bases from J, the junction contained 8 bases not matched to a gene. In germline, CDR1 is SGHNT, CDR2 YYREEE (reference sequence). The CDR3 extends over 17 amino acids. DNA of the CDR3: TGTGCCAGCAGCTCGGAGATAGCGGGGGCCAACACCGGGGAGCTGTTTTTT. It specifies CASSSEIAGANTGELFF.

The chain couples TRBV18 to TRBJ1-1; 8 bases fit TRBD1. V trimming: 6 bases; J trimming: 3 bases; junction bases outside the gene matches: 9. The germline V gene encodes CDR1 KGHSH and CDR2 LQKENI. The CDR3 length is 15 residues. DNA for the CDR3: TGTGCCAGCTCGCCCCGGACAGGGAGGGACACTGAAGCTTTCTTT. Translating gives CASSPRTGRDTEAFF.

V gene TRBV29-1 combines with J gene TRBJ1-2; D is undetermined. Germline CDR1 reads SQVTM; CDR2 reads ANQGSEA. The CDR3 runs 11 residues. V was shortened by 6 bases and J by 3 bases, with 8 bases between the two germline ends. CDR3 sequence (DNA): TGCAGCGTCAGCGATGACTATGGCTACACCTTC. Its translation: CSVSDDYGYTF. Together with reference TRBV29-1 and TRBJ1-2, the CDR3 gives the full variable domain: SAVISQKPSRDICQRGTSLTIQCQVDSQVTMMFWYRQQPGQSLTLIATANQGSEATYESGFVIDKFPISRPNLTFSTLTVSNMSPEDSSIYLCSVSDDYGYTFGSGTRLTVV.